This TCR beta chain is from a study of blood T cells in healthy people across ages. Overall study findings and caveats: The recorded TCR beta diversity per million T cells decreased in a roughly linear manner with age.

Each sample provided at least 6 micrograms of extracted total RNA. A J-beta primer mix and a sample-barcoded 5' primer were used in a second PCR of about 7 to 12 cycles. Each CDR3 protein is one row after TCRdb ran MiXCR on the 5' RACE reads. The sample consists of 1.5 million to 2 million distinct CDR3 sequences, approximately 30% of them appearing once. As concerns this clonotype: As yet, its antigen is unknown.

The CDR3 has 11 amino acids. V was shortened by 2 bases and J by 7 bases, with 5 bases between the two germline ends. Sequenced material: blood. The receptor's source is a woman aged 30 to 39 in good health. The gene calls are TRBV12-3 or TRBV12-4 and TRBJ1-1; the D is unclear. For the CDR3, the DNA is TGTGCCAGCAGTTTATCCGTTGAAGCTTTCTTT. It specifies CASSLSVEAFF.